This T cell receptor (beta chain) was profiled in a study of siplizumab effects on memory and regulatory T cells. General study findings and limits: Significant reduction of alloreactive sequences traceable to unstimulated CD4+ memory cells was observed with siplizumab. A minor share of alloreactive clones matched unstimulated subsets. Proliferating Tregs taken from siplizumab cultures were not shown to have a confirmed suppressive function.

Profiled with immunoSEQ multiplex PCR; TCRdb holds only in-frame clones, not every one. The table has around 100,000 clones, around nine tenths seen once. The V gene's germline CDR1 is SGHNT and CDR2 YYREEE (reference sequence). V shed 2 bases and J 6 bases; nucleotides not matched to a gene: 9. The CDR3 covers 15 residues. A note on this clone: Its specificity is not known.

Sequencing input: CD4+ T cells sorted from blood. The chain uses TRBV5-4 and TRBJ2-7; TRBD2 matches 9 bases. The receptor's source is a human donor in good health. CDR3 sequence: CASSFPAGGPPEQYF. In DNA, the CDR3 is TGTGCCAGCAGCTTCCCGGCGGGAGGGCCTCCCGAGCAGTACTTC.